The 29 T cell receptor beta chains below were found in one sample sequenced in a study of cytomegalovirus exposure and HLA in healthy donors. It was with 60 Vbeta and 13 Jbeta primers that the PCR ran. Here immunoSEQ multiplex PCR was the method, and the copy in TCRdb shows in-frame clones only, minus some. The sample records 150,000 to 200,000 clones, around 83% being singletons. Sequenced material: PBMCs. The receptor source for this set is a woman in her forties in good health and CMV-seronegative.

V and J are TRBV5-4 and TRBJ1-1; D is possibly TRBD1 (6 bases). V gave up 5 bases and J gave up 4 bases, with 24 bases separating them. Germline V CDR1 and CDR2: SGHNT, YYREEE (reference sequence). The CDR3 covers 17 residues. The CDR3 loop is CASSSRDIIPRGTEAFF. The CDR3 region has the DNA TGTGCCAGCAGTTCCAGGGACATTATACCCAGAGGCACTGAAGCTTTCTTT. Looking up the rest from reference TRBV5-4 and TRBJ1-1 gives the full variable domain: ETGVTQSPTHLIKTRGQQVTLRCSSQSGHNTVSWYQQALGQGPQFIFQYYREEENGRGNFPPRFSGLQFPNYSSELNVNALELDDSALYLCASSSRDIIPRGTEAFFGQGTRLTVV.

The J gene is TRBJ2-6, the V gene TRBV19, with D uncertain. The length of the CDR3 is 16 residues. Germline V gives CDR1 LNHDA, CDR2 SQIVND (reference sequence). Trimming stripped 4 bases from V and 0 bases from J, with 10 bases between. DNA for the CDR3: TGTGCCAGTAGTAACCAACTGCTCTCTGGGGCCAACGTCCTGACTTTC. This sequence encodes CASSNQLLSGANVLTF. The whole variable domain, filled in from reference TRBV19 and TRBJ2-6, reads DGGITQSPKYLFRKEGQNVTLSCEQNLNHDAMYWYRQDPGQGLRLIYYSQIVNDFQKGDIAEGYSVSREKKESFPLTVTSAQKNPTAFYLCASSNQLLSGANVLTFGAGSRLTVL.

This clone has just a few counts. The CDR3 reads CASSPRPQGGEKLFF. The CDR3 DNA follows: TGTGCCAGCAGCCCGCGCCCCCAGGGGGGTGAAAAACTGTTTTTT. The rearrangement links TRBV14 to TRBJ1-4; 7 nucleotides agree with TRBD1. Germline V gives CDR1 SGHDN, CDR2 FVKESK. J lost 7 bases, V lost 4 bases, and 9 bases had no gene match. This CDR3 has 15 residues.

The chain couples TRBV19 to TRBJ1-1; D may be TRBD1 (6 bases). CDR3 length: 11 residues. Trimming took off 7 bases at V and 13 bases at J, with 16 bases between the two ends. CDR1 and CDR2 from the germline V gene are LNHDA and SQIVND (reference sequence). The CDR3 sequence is CASNDRFEVFF. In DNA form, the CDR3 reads TGTGCCAGTAACGACAGGTTTGAGGTTTTCTTT.

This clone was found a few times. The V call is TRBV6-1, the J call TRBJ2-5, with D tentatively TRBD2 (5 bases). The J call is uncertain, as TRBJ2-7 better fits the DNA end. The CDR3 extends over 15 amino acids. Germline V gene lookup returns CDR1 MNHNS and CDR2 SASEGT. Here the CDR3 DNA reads TGTGCCAGCGGATTAGGGCGAACTAGATCCTACGAGCAGTACTTC. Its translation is CASGLGRTRSYEQYF.

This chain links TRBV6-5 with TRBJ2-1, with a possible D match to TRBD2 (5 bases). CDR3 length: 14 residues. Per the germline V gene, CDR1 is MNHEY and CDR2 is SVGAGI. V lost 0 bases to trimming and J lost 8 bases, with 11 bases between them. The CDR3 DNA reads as TGTGCCAGCAGTTACTCGTGGAGGAGCGATGAGCAGTTCTTC. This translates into CASSYSWRSDEQFF.

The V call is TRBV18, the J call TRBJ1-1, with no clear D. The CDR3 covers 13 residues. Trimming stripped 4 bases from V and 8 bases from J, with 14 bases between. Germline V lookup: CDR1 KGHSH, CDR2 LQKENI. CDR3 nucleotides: TGTGCCAGCTCACTGTCGACGTCCAGGGAAGCTTTCTTT. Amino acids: CASSLSTSREAFF.

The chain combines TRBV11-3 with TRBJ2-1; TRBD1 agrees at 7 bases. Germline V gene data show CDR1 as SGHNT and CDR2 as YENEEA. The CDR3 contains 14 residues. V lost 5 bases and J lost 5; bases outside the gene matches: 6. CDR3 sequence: CASSPRTGDNEQFF. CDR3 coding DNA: TGTGCCAGCAGCCCCCGGACAGGCGACAATGAGCAGTTCTTC. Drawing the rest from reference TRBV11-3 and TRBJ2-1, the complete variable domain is EAGVVQSPRYKIIEKKQPVAFWCNPISGHNTLYWYLQNLGQGPELLIRYENEEAVDDSQLPKDRFSAERLKGVDSTLKIQPAELGDSAVYLCASSPRTGDNEQFFGPGTRLTVL.

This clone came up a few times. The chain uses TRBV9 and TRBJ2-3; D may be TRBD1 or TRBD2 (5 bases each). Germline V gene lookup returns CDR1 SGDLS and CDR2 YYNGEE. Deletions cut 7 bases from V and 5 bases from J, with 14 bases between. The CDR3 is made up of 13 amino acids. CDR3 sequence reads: CASGEGQGDTQYF. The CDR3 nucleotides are TGTGCCAGCGGCGAGGGGCAAGGAGATACGCAGTATTTT.

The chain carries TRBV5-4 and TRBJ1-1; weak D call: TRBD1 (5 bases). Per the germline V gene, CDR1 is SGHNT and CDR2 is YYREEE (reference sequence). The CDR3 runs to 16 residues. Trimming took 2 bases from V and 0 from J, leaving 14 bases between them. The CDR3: CASSLKGVHLNTEAFF. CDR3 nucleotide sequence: TGTGCCAGCAGCTTAAAAGGGGTACATTTGAACACTGAAGCTTTCTTT.

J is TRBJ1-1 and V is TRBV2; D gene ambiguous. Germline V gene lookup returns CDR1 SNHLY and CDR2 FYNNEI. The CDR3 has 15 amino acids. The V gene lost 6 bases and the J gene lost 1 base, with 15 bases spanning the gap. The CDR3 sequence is CASRVGRDKNTEAFF. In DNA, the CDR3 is TGTGCCAGCAGGGTAGGGAGGGATAAGAACACTGAAGCTTTCTTT.

The CDR3 region has the DNA TGTGCCAGCAGCCAAGGTTATCGGGACTTGGGGAATGAGCAGTTCTTC. Translating it yields CASSQGYRDLGNEQFF. The rearrangement joins TRBV4-2 to TRBJ2-1; a possible D gene is TRBD2 (6 bases). CDR1 and CDR2 (germline): LGHNA, YNFKEQ. Trimming removed 1 base at V and 7 bases at J, with 17 bases between. The CDR3 sequence is 16 residues long.

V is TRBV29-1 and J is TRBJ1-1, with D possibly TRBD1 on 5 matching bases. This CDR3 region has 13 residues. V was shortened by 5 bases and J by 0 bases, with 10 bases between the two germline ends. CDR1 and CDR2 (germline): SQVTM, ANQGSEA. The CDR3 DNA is TGCAGCGTTTACAACAGGATGAACACTGAAGCTTTCTTT. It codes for CSVYNRMNTEAFF.

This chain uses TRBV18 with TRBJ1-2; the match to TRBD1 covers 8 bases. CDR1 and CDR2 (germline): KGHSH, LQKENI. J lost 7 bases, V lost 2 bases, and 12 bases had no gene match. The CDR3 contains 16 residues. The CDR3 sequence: CASSPSTGEVGSGYTF. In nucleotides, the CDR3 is TGTGCCAGCTCACCATCGACAGGGGAAGTAGGTAGTGGCTACACCTTC.

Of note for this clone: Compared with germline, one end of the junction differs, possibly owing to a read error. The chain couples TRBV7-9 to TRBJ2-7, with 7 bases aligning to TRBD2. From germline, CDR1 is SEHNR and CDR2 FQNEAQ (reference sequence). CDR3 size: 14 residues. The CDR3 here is CSSSRGGGLYEQYF. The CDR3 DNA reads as TGTTCCAGCAGCCGTGGCGGGGGTCTTTACGAGCAGTACTTC.

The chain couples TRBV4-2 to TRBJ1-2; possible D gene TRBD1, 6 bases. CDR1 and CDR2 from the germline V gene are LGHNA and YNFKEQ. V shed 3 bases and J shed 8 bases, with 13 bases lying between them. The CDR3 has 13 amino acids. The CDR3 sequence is CASSQSWGQGYTF. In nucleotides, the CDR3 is TGTGCCAGCAGCCAGAGTTGGGGGCAGGGCTACACCTTC.

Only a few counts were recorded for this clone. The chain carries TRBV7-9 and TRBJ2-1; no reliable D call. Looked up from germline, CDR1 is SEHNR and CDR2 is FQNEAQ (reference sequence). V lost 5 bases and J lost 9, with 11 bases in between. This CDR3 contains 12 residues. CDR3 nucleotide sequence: TGTGCCAGCAGCCGAGAGCTTGGTGAGCAGTTCTTC. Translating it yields CASSRELGEQFF. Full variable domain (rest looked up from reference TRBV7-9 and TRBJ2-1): DTGVSQNPRHKITKRGQNVTFRCDPISEHNRLYWYRQTLGQGPEFLTYFQNEAQLEKSRLLSDRFSAERPKGSFSTLEIQRTEQGDSAMYLCASSRELGEQFFGPGTRLTVL.

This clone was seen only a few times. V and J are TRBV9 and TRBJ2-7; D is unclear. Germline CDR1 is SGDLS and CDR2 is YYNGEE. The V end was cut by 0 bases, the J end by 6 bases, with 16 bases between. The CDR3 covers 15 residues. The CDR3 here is CASSVGPGGPSEQYF. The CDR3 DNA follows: TGTGCCAGCAGCGTAGGCCCAGGTGGCCCCTCCGAGCAGTACTTC.

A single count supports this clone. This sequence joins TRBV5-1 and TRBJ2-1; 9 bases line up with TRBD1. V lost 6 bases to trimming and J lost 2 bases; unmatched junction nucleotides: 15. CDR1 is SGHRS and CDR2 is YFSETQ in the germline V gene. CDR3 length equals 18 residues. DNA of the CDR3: TGCGCCAGCAACCTTCAAAATCCGGGACAGGGCCCCTACAATGAGCAGTTCTTC. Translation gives CASNLQNPGQGPYNEQFF.

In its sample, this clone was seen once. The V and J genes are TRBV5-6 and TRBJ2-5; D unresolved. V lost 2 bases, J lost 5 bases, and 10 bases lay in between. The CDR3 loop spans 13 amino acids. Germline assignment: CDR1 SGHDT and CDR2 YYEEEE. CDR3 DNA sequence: TGTGCCAGCAGCTTCGGCGGAGAGGAGACCCAGTACTTC. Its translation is CASSFGGEETQYF.

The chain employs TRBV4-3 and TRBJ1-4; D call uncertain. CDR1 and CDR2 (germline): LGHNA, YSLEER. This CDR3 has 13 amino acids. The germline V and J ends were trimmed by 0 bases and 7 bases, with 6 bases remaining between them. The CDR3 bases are TGCGCCAGCAGCCAAGAGTGGAGTGAAAAACTGTTTTTT. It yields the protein CASSQEWSEKLFF.

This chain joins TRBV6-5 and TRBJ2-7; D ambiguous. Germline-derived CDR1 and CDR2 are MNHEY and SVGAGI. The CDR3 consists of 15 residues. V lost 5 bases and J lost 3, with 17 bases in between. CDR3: CASSPTHTNSYEQYF. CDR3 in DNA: TGTGCCAGCAGTCCTACTCATACCAACAGCTACGAGCAGTACTTC.

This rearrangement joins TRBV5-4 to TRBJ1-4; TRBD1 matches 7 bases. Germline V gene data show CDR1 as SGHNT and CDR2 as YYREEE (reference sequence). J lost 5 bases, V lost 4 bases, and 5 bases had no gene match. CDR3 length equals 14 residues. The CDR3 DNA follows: TGTGCCAGCAGCCTGACAGGGAAGAATGAAAAACTGTTTTTT. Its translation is CASSLTGKNEKLFF.

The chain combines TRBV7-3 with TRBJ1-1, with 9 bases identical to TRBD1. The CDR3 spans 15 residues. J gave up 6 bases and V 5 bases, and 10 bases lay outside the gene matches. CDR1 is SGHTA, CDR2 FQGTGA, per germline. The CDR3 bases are TGTGCCAGCAGCCCTACAGGGGGCGGTTGGCCTGAAGCTTTCTTT. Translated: CASSPTGGGWPEAFF.

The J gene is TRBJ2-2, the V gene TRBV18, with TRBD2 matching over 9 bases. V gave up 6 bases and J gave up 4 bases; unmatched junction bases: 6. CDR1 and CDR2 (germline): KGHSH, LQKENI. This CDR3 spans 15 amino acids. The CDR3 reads CASSQSGGLTGELFF. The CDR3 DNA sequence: TGTGCCAGCTCGCAAAGCGGGGGGCTCACCGGGGAGCTGTTTTTT.

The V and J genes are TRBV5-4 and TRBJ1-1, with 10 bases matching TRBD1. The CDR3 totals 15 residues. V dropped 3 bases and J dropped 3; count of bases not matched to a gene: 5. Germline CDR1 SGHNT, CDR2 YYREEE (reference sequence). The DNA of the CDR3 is TGTGCCAGCAGCTCCGGGACAGGGGTAGACACTGAAGCTTTCTTT. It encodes CASSSGTGVDTEAFF. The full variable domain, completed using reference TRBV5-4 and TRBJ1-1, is ETGVTQSPTHLIKTRGQQVTLRCSSQSGHNTVSWYQQALGQGPQFIFQYYREEENGRGNFPPRFSGLQFPNYSSELNVNALELDDSALYLCASSSGTGVDTEAFFGQGTRLTVV.

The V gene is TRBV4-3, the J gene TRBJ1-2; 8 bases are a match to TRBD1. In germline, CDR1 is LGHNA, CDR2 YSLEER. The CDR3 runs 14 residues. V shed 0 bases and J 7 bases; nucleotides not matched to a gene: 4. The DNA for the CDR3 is TGCGCCAGCAGCCAAGAGGACAGGGTCGGTGGCTACACCTTC. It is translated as CASSQEDRVGGYTF.

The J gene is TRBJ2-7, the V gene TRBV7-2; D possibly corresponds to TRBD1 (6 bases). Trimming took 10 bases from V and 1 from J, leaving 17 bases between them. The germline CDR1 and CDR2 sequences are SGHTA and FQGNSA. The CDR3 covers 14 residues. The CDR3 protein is CATSRGLLSYEQYF. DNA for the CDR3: TGTGCCACCTCCAGGGGCCTTTTATCCTACGAGCAGTACTTC.

The CDR3 DNA reads TGTGCCAGCACTCAAGACAGGGGTTATCAGCCCCAGCATTTT. This codes for CASTQDRGYQPQHF. The gene calls are TRBV6-1 and TRBJ1-5; 8 bases are a match to TRBD1. The V segment lost 7 bases and the J segment 5 bases; nucleotides outside the gene matches: 7. The CDR3 sequence is 14 residues long. CDR1 and CDR2 (germline): MNHNS, SASEGT.